These 24 T cell receptor beta chains originate from one sample sequenced in a study of cytomegalovirus exposure and HLA in healthy donors (dated by TCRdb to the late 2010s). Library preparation used the immunoSEQ multiplex PCR assay. For the multiplex PCR, a mixture combining 60 forward primers for TCR Vbeta segments and 13 reverse primers for TCR Jbeta segments was used. The clones in this table, taken by TCRdb from immuneACCESS, are in-frame only. Not every clone is retained; where verified, under half of the shortfall comes from an unresolved V gene, and the cause of the rest is unknown. A total of about 140,000 clones appear in this sample, around four fifths of them only once. In total, the top ten clones hold roughly 2% of the sample. Sequenced input: PBMCs. The receptors were sampled from a man aged 25-40 years in good health and CMV-seronegative.

Concerning this clone itself: The germline gene is not matched at one end of the junction; a read error may be the cause. V and J are TRBV7-9 and TRBJ2-2; D gene unclear. Germline V lookup: CDR1 SEHNR, CDR2 FQNEAQ (reference sequence). The CDR3 has 12 residues. CDR3 residues: CSSSLIAGELFF. The CDR3 DNA reads as TGTTCCAGCAGCTTAATCGCCGGGGAGCTGTTTTTT.

The chain recombines TRBV15 with TRBJ2-5; the D gene is possibly TRBD1 (5 bases). The CDR3 spans 16 residues. Germline CDR1 reads LNHNV; CDR2 reads YYDKDF (reference sequence). Trimming removed 3 bases from V and 5 bases from J, with 19 bases in between. The CDR3 bases are TGTGCCACCAGCAGTAAAGCCAAAGGGGTTTGGGAGACCCAGTACTTC. It codes for CATSSKAKGVWETQYF. Combining the CDR3 with reference TRBV15 and TRBJ2-5 gives the whole variable domain DAMVIQNPRYQVTQFGKPVTLSCSQTLNHNVMYWYQQKSSQAPKLLFHYYDKDFNNEADTPDNFQSRRPNTSFCFLDIRSPGLGDTAMYLCATSSKAKGVWETQYFGPGTRLLVL.

The chain uses TRBV7-2 and TRBJ1-5, with 7 nucleotides matching TRBD1. J was trimmed by 4 bases and V by 1 base; bases with no gene match: 7. The CDR3 covers 16 residues. The germline gives CDR1 SGHTA, CDR2 FQGNSA. In DNA form, the CDR3 reads TGTGCCAGCAGCTTAGGCGGGACAGTACGTAATCAGCCCCAGCATTTT. Its protein product is CASSLGGTVRNQPQHF. Looking up the rest from reference TRBV7-2 and TRBJ1-5 gives the full variable domain: GAGVSQSPSNKVTEKGKDVELRCDPISGHTALYWYRQSLGQGLEFLIYFQGNSAPDKSGLPSDRFSAERTGGSVSTLTIQRTQQEDSAVYLCASSLGGTVRNQPQHFGDGTRLSIL.

The gene calls are TRBV27 and TRBJ2-7; 9 bases agree with TRBD2. There are 16 residues in the CDR3. Germline values: CDR1 MNHEY, CDR2 SMNVEV (reference sequence). Germline trimming cut 6 bases from V and 2 bases from J; bases unmatched to any gene: 11. In DNA, the CDR3 is TGTGCCAGCAGCTCCTATACTAGCGGGCGACCCTACGAGCAGTACTTC. This encodes CASSSYTSGRPYEQYF.

The chain joins TRBV27 to TRBJ1-1, with 8 bases identical to TRBD1. The CDR3 runs 13 residues. With V trimmed by 8 bases and J by 14 bases, 16 bases remained unmatched. CDR1 MNHEY and CDR2 SMNVEV come from the germline V gene (reference sequence). The CDR3 sequence is CASGQTGGRLGFF. CDR3 in DNA: TGTGCCAGCGGACAAACAGGGGGGAGGCTAGGCTTCTTT.

The J gene is TRBJ2-7, the V gene TRBV19; D is perhaps TRBD1 (5 bases). Deletions cut 5 bases from V and 3 bases from J, with 23 bases between. There are 17 residues in the CDR3. The germline CDR1 and CDR2 sequences are LNHDA and SQIVND (reference sequence). In DNA, the CDR3 is TGTGCCAGTAGTGGGATATCGATTAACGGCCAGGGCTACGAGCAGTACTTC. Translation gives CASSGISINGQGYEQYF.

The chain joins TRBV5-6 to TRBJ2-7, with 16 bases lining up with TRBD2. J was trimmed by 2 bases and V by 4 bases; bases with no gene match: 9. There are 18 residues in the CDR3. From germline, CDR1 is SGHDT and CDR2 YYEEEE. The CDR3 is CASSVPGTSGRDAYEQYF. CDR3 nucleotides: TGTGCCAGCAGCGTACCCGGGACTAGCGGGAGGGACGCCTACGAGCAGTACTTC.

In its sample, this clone was seen once. The chain links TRBV2 to TRBJ1-2; D is uncertain. Germline V CDR1 and CDR2: SNHLY, FYNNEI. The V gene lost 6 bases and the J gene lost 8 bases, with 22 bases spanning the gap. The CDR3 has 15 amino acids. The CDR3 sequence is CASRRREVRGRGYTF. DNA for the CDR3: TGTGCCAGCAGGAGGAGAGAGGTCCGTGGTAGGGGCTACACCTTC. Full variable domain (missing parts from reference TRBV2 and TRBJ1-2): EPEVTQTPSHQVTQMGQEVILRCVPISNHLYFYWYRQILGQKVEFLVSFYNNEISEKSEIFDDQFSVERPDGSNFTLKIRSTKLEDSAMYFCASRRREVRGRGYTFGSGTRLTVV.

The chain uses TRBV29-1 and TRBJ1-1; the match to TRBD1 covers 8 bases. The CDR3 contains 15 residues. The ends lost 1 base at V and 5 bases at J; junction bases unmatched: 9. Germline V gives CDR1 SQVTM, CDR2 ANQGSEA. CDR3 nucleotide sequence: TGCAGCGTTGAAGGTCGGCAGGGGGCAGGGACTGAAGCTTTCTTT. It specifies CSVEGRQGAGTEAFF.

This clone was detected a few times. This chain uses TRBV6-1 with TRBJ1-1, with TRBD1 as a possible D gene (6 bases). Germline CDR1 reads MNHNS; CDR2 reads SASEGT. Trimming took off 7 bases at V and 11 bases at J, with 17 bases between the two ends. The CDR3 spans 12 residues. The chain's CDR3 is CASNEGGNGAFF. DNA for the CDR3: TGTGCCAGCAACGAAGGGGGAAACGGGGCTTTCTTT.

The chain links TRBV28 to TRBJ2-5; D gene ambiguous. V dropped 2 bases and J dropped 2 bases, with 15 bases sitting between them. CDR1 and CDR2 (germline): MDHEN, SYDVKM. The CDR3 runs 16 residues. The CDR3 loop is CASSLGEVTYQETQYF. In nucleotides, the CDR3 is TGTGCCAGCAGTTTAGGTGAGGTAACCTATCAAGAGACCCAGTACTTC.

V and J are TRBV5-1 and TRBJ1-2; 8 bases are shared with TRBD1. The V gene's germline CDR1 is SGHRS and CDR2 YFSETQ. Germline trimming cut 6 bases from V and 8 bases from J; bases unmatched to any gene: 12. The CDR3 has 14 residues. The CDR3 sequence: CASKDTGGESGYTF. The CDR3 DNA follows: TGCGCCAGCAAGGACACAGGGGGTGAAAGCGGCTACACCTTC.

The chain employs TRBV14 and TRBJ2-1; D unresolved. CDR1 is SGHDN and CDR2 is FVKESK in the germline V gene. The CDR3 covers 13 residues. V was shortened by 5 bases and J by 4 bases, with 9 bases between the two germline ends. The CDR3 loop is CASSADMYNEQFF. Here the CDR3 DNA reads TGTGCCAGCAGCGCAGACATGTACAATGAGCAGTTCTTC.

The chain is built from TRBV19 and TRBJ1-5; the D gene is possibly TRBD1 (5 bases). Germline loops: CDR1 LNHDA, CDR2 SQIVND (reference sequence). Between the trimmed V and J ends, which lost 3 bases and 3 bases, there was a span of 12 bases. CDR3 length equals 15 residues. In nucleotides, the CDR3 is TGTGCCAGTAGTATTCAGGGAGGAGACAATCAGCCCCAGCATTTT. It translates to CASSIQGGDNQPQHF.

The genes are TRBV19 and TRBJ1-5; 7 bases fit TRBD1. V shed 10 bases, J shed 2 bases, and the junction held 20 bases outside the gene matches. The CDR3 is 18 residues long. Germline assignment: CDR1 LNHDA and CDR2 SQIVND (reference sequence). The DNA for the CDR3 is TGTGCCAACCTTTACGGGTACAGGGGTGACTTGGGCAATCAGCCCCAGCATTTT. Translation gives CANLYGYRGDLGNQPQHF.

This clone was detected once. The chain uses TRBV11-2 and TRBJ2-2, with 8 bases aligning to TRBD2. V dropped 4 bases and J dropped 8; count of bases not matched to a gene: 9. Germline CDR1 reads SGHAT; CDR2 reads FQNNGV. This CDR3 region has 15 residues. The CDR3 nucleotides read TGTGCCAGCAGCTCAACTAGCGGTGATGTTGGGGAGCTGTTTTTT. This codes for CASSSTSGDVGELFF.

The CDR3 DNA is TGTGCCACCTCGTCTTTAGCGGGAGGAATCTCCTACGAGCAGTACTTC. The encoded protein is CATSSLAGGISYEQYF. V is TRBV19 and J is TRBJ2-7; 10 nucleotides match TRBD2. This CDR3 has 16 residues. The junction had 12 bases not matched to a gene; V was cut back by 10 bases and J by 0 bases. CDR1 is LNHDA, CDR2 SQIVND, per germline (reference sequence).

J is TRBJ2-1 and V is TRBV29-1, with TRBD2 matching over 13 bases. V lost 7 bases, J lost 6 bases, and 9 bases stayed unmatched. The germline gives CDR1 SQVTM, CDR2 ANQGSEA. There are 15 residues in the CDR3. The CDR3 spells CSGRGTSGNLNEQFF. The DNA of the CDR3 is TGCAGCGGCCGGGGGACTAGCGGGAACCTCAATGAGCAGTTCTTC.

This clone was picked up one time. This sequence joins TRBV5-1 and TRBJ2-7; a possible D gene is TRBD1 (6 bases). The germline gives CDR1 SGHRS, CDR2 YFSETQ. The CDR3 consists of 13 residues. The V end lost 7 bases, the J end lost 7 bases, and 18 bases lay between the germline ends. This chain's CDR3 is CASAPMGAGEQYF. CDR3 DNA sequence: TGCGCCAGCGCCCCCATGGGGGCCGGAGAGCAGTACTTC.

The chain combines TRBV28 with TRBJ2-7; D not certain. The CDR3 runs to 11 residues. The V end was cut by 3 bases, the J end by 5 bases, with 5 bases between. Germline values: CDR1 MDHEN, CDR2 SYDVKM. The CDR3 DNA is TGTGCCAGCAGTTTTTGGCACGAGCAGTACTTC. Amino acid sequence: CASSFWHEQYF.

Details on this clone: The junction does not match germline at one end; this may be a read error. The rearrangement links TRBV11-2 to TRBJ1-2, with D possibly TRBD1 on 5 matching bases. In germline, CDR1 is SGHAT, CDR2 FQNNGV. There are 13 residues in the CDR3. The CDR3 region is CTSSPQGGYGYTF. Written as DNA, the CDR3 is TGTACCAGCAGCCCCCAGGGTGGCTATGGCTACACCTTC. Based on the CDR3 plus reference TRBV11-2 and TRBJ1-2, the full variable domain is EAGVAQSPRYKIIEKRQSVAFWCNPISGHATLYWYQQILGQGPKLLIQFQNNGVVDDSQLPKDRFSAERLKGVDSTLKIQPAKLEDSAVYLCTSSPQGGYGYTFGSGTRLTVV.

Details on this clone: A junction boundary mismatches the germline segment, possibly from a read error. CDR3 sequence: CSSSFLNTEAFF. The CDR3, as DNA: TGTTCCAGCAGCTTCTTGAACACTGAAGCTTTCTTT. The chain links TRBV7-9 to TRBJ1-1; the D is unclear. The length of the CDR3 is 12 residues. Germline V gene sequence: CDR1 SEHNR, CDR2 FQNEAQ (reference sequence).

Note on this clone: One end of the junction fails to match germline, which may point to a read error. The V gene is TRBV28, the J gene TRBJ1-4; D is perhaps TRBD1 (5 bases). CDR1 is MDHEN, CDR2 SYDVKM, per germline. This CDR3 spans 12 amino acids. The CDR3 loop reads CASSPSWGTKSF. CDR3 coding DNA: TGTGCCAGCAGTCCCTCGTGGGGGACTAAATCTTTT.

This chain links TRBV6-1 with TRBJ2-7; 8 positions agree with TRBD2. V lost 6 bases to trimming and J lost 1 base; unmatched junction nucleotides: 8. CDR1 is MNHNS, CDR2 SASEGT, per germline. The CDR3 is 15 residues long. This CDR3 reads CASSQISGASYEQYF. CDR3 bases: TGTGCCAGCAGCCAGATTAGCGGGGCTTCCTACGAGCAGTACTTC.